The clone carrying this TCR beta chain has only a few counts. What it binds is unknown. This CDR3 contains 11 residues. Trimming left V 4 bases short and J 4 bases short, with 6 bases between. Germline CDR1 DFQATT, CDR2 SNEGSKA (reference sequence). This sample stems from a study of response to subunit inactivated influenza vaccine. TCRdb independently ran MiXCR on the RT-PCR reads; one entry per CDR3 protein. The sample records approximately 700,000 distinct CDR3 sequences, approximately 15% being singletons. Overall study results and limits: The authors proposed limited new T cell recruitment per seasonal influenza vaccination.

The receptor's source is a man aged 45 to 65 who received an inactivated influenza vaccine. The V and J genes are TRBV20-1 and TRBJ2-3; D not resolved. Here the sequenced sample was PBMCs from blood, taken less than 15 days before vaccination. As DNA, the CDR3 is TGCAGTGCTACACCCCCAGATACGCAGTATTTT. This gives the protein CSATPPDTQYF.